A selection of T cell receptor beta chains follows, all from one sample in a study of blood T cell repertoires in COVID-19. Method: immunoSEQ multiplex PCR; TCRdb's copy keeps in-frame clones and lacks some. Here the sample spans hundreds of thousands of clones, roughly four fifths being singletons. The sequenced sample consisted of peripheral blood. The receptors were sampled from a woman aged 45-59 years who had recovered from COVID-19. CDR3s include the opening cysteine and the closing phenylalanine or tryptophan. Size is omitted from some rows. Given values are once, few, many or a class for expanded clones.

clone_size v_call cdr3_aa
NA TRBV10-3 CAATSGDDYEQYF
NA TRBV3-1/TRBV3-2 CASSHLTEPYEQYF
NA TRBV7-9 CASSPPRQGPREQYF
few TRBV5-5 CASNNGGARDTQYF
NA TRBV18 CASSQGGSSGANVLTF
NA TRBV6-2/TRBV6-3 CASGLVSGRSTYEQYF
NA TRBV27 CASSSPGADRGLKVWQYF
few TRBV20-1 CSASWGGAGNQPQHF
once TRBV28 CASSSPPGNYGYTF
NA TRBV6-5 CASTRRAGNSYEQYF
NA TRBV30 CAWSVLAGSDEQYF
once TRBV7-2 CASSLTGTGNQPQHF
NA TRBV28 CASGVAGSANEQYF
NA TRBV4-1 CASSQPRAGETQYF
NA TRBV10-1 CASRIKDRECNYGYTF
NA TRBV6-6 CASRERAHSYEQYF
NA TRBV6-5 CASSYYIGREAFF
NA TRBV7-2 CASSLERFPPLETQYF
NA TRBV5-1 CASSLRTGGFGYEQYF